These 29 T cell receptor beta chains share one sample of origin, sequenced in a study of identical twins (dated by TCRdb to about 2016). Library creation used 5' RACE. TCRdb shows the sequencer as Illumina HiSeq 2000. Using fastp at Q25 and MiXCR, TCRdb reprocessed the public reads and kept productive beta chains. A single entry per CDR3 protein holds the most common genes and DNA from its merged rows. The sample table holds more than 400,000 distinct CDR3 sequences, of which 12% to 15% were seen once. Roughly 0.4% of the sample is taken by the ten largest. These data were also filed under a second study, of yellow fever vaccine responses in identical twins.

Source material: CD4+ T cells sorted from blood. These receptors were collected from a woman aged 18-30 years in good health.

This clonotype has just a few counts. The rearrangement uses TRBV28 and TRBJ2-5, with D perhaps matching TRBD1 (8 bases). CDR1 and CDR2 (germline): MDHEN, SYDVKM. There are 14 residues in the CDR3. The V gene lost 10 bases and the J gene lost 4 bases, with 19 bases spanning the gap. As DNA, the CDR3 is TGTGCCACAGGGGGCTCGGGAGGTGTAGAGACCCAGTACTTC. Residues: CATGGSGGVETQYF.

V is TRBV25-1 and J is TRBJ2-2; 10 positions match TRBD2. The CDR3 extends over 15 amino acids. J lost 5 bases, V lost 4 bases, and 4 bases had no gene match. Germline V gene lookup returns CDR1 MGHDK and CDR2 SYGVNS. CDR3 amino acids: CASSASGSFTGELFF. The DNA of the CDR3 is TGTGCCAGCAGTGCTAGCGGGAGTTTTACCGGGGAGCTGTTTTTT.

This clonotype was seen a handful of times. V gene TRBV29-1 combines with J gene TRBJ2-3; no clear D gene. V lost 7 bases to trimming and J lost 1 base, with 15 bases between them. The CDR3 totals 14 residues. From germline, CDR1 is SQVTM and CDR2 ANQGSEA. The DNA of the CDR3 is TGCAGCGCCGTAAAGGGTCGGGGCACAGATACGCAGTATTTT. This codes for CSAVKGRGTDTQYF.

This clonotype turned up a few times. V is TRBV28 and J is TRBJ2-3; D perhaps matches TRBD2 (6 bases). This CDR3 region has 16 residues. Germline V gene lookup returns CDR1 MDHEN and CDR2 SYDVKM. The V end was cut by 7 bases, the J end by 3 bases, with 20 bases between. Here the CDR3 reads CASTSSEAGTTDTQYF. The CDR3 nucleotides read TGTGCCAGCACCTCAAGTGAGGCGGGGACTACAGATACGCAGTATTTT.

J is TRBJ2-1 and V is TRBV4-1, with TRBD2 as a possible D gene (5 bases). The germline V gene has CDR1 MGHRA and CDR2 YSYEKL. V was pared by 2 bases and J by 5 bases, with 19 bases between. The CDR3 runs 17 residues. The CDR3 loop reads CASSQLYREPLNNEQFF. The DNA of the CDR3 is TGCGCCAGCAGCCAACTATATCGGGAACCCCTGAACAATGAGCAGTTCTTC.

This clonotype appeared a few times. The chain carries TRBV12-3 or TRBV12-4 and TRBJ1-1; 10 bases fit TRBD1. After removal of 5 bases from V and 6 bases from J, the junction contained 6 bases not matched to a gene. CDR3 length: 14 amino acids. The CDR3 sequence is CASSPRTGGPEAFF. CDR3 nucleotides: TGTGCCAGCAGTCCGCGGACAGGGGGGCCTGAAGCTTTCTTT.

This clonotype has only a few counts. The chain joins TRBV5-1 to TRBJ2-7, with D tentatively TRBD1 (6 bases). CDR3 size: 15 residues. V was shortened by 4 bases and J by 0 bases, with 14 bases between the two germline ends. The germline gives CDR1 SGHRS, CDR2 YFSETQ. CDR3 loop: CASSLPRDTSYEQYF. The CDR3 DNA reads TGCGCCAGCAGCCTTCCACGGGACACCTCCTACGAGCAGTACTTC.

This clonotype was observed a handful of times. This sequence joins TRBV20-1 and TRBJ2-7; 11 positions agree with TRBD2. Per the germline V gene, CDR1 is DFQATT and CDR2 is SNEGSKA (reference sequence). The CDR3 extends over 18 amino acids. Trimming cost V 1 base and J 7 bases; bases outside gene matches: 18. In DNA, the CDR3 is TGCAGTGCTAGAGGGCCCCTAGCGGGAGGCCGCGAAGTGATGGAGCAGTACTTC. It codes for CSARGPLAGGREVMEQYF.

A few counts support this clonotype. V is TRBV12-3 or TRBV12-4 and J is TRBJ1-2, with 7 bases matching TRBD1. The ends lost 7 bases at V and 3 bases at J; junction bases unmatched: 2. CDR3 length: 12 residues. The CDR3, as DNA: TGTGCCAGCACGGGACAGTACTATGGCTACACCTTC. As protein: CASTGQYYGYTF.

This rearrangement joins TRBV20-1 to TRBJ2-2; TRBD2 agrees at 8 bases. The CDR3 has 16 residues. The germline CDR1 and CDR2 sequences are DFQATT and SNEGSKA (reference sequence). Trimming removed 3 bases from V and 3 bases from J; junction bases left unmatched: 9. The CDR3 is CSARATSGTYTGELFF. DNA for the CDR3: TGCAGTGCTAGGGCCACTAGCGGAACCTACACCGGGGAGCTGTTTTTT.

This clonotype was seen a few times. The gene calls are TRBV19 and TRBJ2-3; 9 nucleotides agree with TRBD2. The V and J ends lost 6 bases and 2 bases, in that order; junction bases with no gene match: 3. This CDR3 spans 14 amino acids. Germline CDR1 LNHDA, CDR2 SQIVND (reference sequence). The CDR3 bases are TGTGCCAGTAGCGCGGGGGGGAACACAGATACGCAGTATTTT. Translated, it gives CASSAGGNTDTQYF.

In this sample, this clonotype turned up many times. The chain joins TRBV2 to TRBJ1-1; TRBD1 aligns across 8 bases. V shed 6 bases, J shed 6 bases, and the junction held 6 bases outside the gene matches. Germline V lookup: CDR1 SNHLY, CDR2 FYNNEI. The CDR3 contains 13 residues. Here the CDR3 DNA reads TGTGCCAGCAGAGAGACAGGGGTGGCTGAAGCTTTCTTT. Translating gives CASRETGVAEAFF.

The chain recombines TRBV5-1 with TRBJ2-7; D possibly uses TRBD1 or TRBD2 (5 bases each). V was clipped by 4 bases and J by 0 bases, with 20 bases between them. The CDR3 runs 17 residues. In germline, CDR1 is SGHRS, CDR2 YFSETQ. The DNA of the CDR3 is TGCGCCAGCAGCCTCCAAGGGGACGGGCGAAGCTCCTACGAGCAGTACTTC. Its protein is CASSLQGDGRSSYEQYF.

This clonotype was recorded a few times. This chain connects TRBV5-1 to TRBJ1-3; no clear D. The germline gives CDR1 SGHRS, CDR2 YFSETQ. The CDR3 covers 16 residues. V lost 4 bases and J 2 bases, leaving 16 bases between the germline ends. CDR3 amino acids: CASSPDGPGAGNTIYF. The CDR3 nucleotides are TGCGCCAGCAGCCCCGACGGCCCAGGTGCTGGAAACACCATATATTTT.

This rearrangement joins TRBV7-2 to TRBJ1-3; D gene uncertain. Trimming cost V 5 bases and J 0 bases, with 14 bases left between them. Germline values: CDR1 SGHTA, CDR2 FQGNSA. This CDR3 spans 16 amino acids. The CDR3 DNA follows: TGTGCCAGCAGCCCTCACCAGGTGATCTCTGGAAACACCATATATTTT. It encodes CASSPHQVISGNTIYF.

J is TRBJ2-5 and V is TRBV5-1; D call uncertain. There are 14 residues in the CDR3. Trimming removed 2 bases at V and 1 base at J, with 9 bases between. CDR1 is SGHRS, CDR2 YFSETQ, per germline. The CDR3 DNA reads TGCGCCAGCAGCTTTACAAGCGCCCAAGAGACCCAGTACTTC. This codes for CASSFTSAQETQYF.

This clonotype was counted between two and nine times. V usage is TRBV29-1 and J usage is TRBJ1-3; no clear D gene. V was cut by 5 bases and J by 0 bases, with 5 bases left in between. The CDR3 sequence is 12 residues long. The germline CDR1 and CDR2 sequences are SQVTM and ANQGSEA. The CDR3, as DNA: TGCAGCGTTCGCACCTCTGGAAACACCATATATTTT. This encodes CSVRTSGNTIYF.

CDR3: CASLRVGGTDTQYF. In DNA form, the CDR3 reads TGTGCCAGCCTCCGAGTAGGAGGCACAGATACGCAGTATTTT. The V gene is TRBV28, the J gene TRBJ2-3; D remains unclear. V lost 8 bases and J 1 base, leaving 13 bases between the germline ends. Per germline, CDR1 MDHEN and CDR2 SYDVKM. This CDR3 contains 14 residues.

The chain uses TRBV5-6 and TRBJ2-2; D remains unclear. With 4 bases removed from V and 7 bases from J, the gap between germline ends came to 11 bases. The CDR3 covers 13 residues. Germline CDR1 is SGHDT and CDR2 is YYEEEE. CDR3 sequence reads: CASSLPEYGELFF. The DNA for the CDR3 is TGTGCCAGCAGCCTCCCGGAGTACGGGGAGCTGTTTTTT.

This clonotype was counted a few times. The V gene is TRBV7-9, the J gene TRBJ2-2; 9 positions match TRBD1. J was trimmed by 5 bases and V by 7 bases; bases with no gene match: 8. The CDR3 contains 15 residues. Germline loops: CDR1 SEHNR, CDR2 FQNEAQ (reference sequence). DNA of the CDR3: TGTGCCAGCACCTCTACAGGGGGCACGACCGGGGAGCTGTTTTTT. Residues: CASTSTGGTTGELFF.

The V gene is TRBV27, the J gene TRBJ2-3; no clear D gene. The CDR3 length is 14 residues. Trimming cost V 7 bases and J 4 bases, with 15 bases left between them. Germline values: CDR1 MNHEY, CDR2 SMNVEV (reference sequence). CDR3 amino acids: CASTSLLASDTQYF. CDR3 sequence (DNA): TGTGCCAGCACCTCCCTCTTAGCCTCAGATACGCAGTATTTT.

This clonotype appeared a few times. CDR3 DNA sequence: TGCGCCAGCAGCTCCAGTAGACTCGGGGGGACCTACAATGAGCAGTTCTTC. Its protein is CASSSSRLGGTYNEQFF. This chain joins TRBV4-1 and TRBJ2-1, with TRBD2 matching over 7 bases. With V trimmed by 5 bases and J by 2 bases, 12 bases remained unmatched. The CDR3 is 17 amino acids. CDR1 MGHRA and CDR2 YSYEKL come from the germline V gene.

CDR3 in amino acids: CASSLLLAGGADTQYF. The DNA of the CDR3 is TGCGCCAGCAGCTTGCTTCTAGCGGGGGGAGCAGATACGCAGTATTTT. The chain uses TRBV5-1 and TRBJ2-3, with TRBD2 matching over 11 bases. The CDR3 extends over 16 amino acids. Germline V gene data show CDR1 as SGHRS and CDR2 as YFSETQ. Trimming at V came to 1 base and at J to 4 bases, leaving 5 bases not matched to a gene.

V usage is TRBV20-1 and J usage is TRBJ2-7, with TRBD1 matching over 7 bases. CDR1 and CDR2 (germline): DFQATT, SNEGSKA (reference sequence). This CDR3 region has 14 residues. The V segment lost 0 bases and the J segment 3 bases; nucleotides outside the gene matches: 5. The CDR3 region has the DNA TGCAGTGCTAGAGATCTCAGACAGGGCTACGAGCAGTACTTC. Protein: CSARDLRQGYEQYF.

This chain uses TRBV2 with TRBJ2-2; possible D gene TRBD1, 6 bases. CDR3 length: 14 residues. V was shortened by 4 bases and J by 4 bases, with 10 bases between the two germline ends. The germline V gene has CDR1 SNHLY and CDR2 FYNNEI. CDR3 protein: CASSGQGSTGELFF. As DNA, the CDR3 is TGTGCCAGCAGTGGTCAGGGGAGCACCGGGGAGCTGTTTTTT. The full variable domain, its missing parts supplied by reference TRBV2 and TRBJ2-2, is EPEVTQTPSHQVTQMGQEVILRCVPISNHLYFYWYRQILGQKVEFLVSFYNNEISEKSEIFDDQFSVERPDGSNFTLKIRSTKLEDSAMYFCASSGQGSTGELFFGEGSRLTVL.

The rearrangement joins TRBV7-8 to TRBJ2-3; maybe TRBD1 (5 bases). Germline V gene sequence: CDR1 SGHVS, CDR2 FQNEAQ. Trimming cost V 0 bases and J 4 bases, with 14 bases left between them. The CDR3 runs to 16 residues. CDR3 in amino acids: CASSLAPSGAADTQYF. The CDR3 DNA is TGTGCCAGCAGCTTAGCGCCCAGTGGGGCGGCAGATACGCAGTATTTT.

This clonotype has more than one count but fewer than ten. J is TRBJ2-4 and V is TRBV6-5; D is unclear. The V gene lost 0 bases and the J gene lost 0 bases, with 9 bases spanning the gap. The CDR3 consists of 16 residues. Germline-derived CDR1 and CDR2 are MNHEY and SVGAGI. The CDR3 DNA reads TGTGCCAGCAGTTACTCTGCCACCTTAGCCAAAAACATTCAGTACTTC. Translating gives CASSYSATLAKNIQYF.

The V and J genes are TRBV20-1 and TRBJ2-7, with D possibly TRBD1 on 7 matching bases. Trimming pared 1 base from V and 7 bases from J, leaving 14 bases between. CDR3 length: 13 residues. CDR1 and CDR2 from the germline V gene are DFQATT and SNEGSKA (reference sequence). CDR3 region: CSARARSGGEQYF. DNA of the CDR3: TGCAGTGCTAGAGCCCGCTCAGGGGGGGAGCAGTACTTC.

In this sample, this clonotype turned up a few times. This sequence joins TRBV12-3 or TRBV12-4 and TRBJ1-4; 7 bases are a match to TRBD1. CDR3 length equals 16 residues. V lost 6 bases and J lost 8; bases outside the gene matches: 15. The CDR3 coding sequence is TGTGCCAGCAGCTTCGAAACAGGTCCCAGGGGGGAAAAACTGTTTTTT. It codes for CASSFETGPRGEKLFF.